One and the same sample provided the 4 T cell receptor beta chains below, sequenced in a study of T cells in Graves' hyperthyroidism and ophthalmopathy. Using RNA transcripts as the source, TCR beta CDR3 regions were amplified. In the first-round RT-PCR of the TCR CDR3, the HTBI primer set was used. TCRdb re-called the multiplex PCR reads with MiXCR, one entry per CDR3 protein. The sample shows about 680,000 distinct CDR3 sequences, around 40% of them seen only once. Sequencing was performed on blood. The receptors were gathered from a woman in her thirties or forties with Graves' hyperthyroidism.

The genes are TRBV7-3 and TRBJ1-5; D is possibly TRBD1 (6 bases). The V gene lost 5 bases and the J gene lost 5 bases, with 13 bases spanning the gap. CDR3 length: 14 amino acids. Per germline, CDR1 SGHTA and CDR2 FQGTGA. In DNA, the CDR3 is TGTGCCAGCAGCCAAGGGCCAGGGGATCAGCCCCAGCATTTT. This translates into CASSQGPGDQPQHF.

A note on this clonotype: A much bigger clone sits one base away, suggesting this may be a read error. No conserved phenylalanine or tryptophan is present at the end of the CDR3, so a read error is the likely explanation. The rearrangement links TRBV20-1 to TRBJ2-5; perhaps TRBD1 as D (5 bases). The germline V gene has CDR1 DFQATT and CDR2 SNEGSKA (reference sequence). The CDR3 is made up of 15 amino acids. V lost 6 bases and J 1 base, leaving 18 bases between the germline ends. In nucleotides, the CDR3 is TGCAGTGCGTTACCCTTTGGGCAGGGCCAAGAGACCCAGTACCTC. Protein: CSALPFGQGQETQYL.

This clonotype was seen at least ten times. This chain uses TRBV19 with TRBJ1-5; 11 nucleotides align to TRBD1. The CDR3 is made up of 16 amino acids. The germline CDR1 and CDR2 sequences are LNHDA and SQIVND (reference sequence). The junction had 4 bases not matched to a gene; V was cut back by 6 bases and J by 0 bases. Here the CDR3 DNA reads TGTGCCAGTAGAAAGGGACAGGGGGTTAGCAATCAGCCCCAGCATTTT. Translation gives CASRKGQGVSNQPQHF.

The V gene is TRBV7-9, the J gene TRBJ1-2; D is unresolved. The CDR3 sequence is 13 residues long. Germline values: CDR1 SEHNR, CDR2 FQNEAQ (reference sequence). V lost 2 bases and J 11 bases, leaving 15 bases between the germline ends. In DNA form, the CDR3 reads TGTGCCAGCAGCTTATCGACGTACGAGCAGTACACCTTC. This gives the protein CASSLSTYEQYTF.